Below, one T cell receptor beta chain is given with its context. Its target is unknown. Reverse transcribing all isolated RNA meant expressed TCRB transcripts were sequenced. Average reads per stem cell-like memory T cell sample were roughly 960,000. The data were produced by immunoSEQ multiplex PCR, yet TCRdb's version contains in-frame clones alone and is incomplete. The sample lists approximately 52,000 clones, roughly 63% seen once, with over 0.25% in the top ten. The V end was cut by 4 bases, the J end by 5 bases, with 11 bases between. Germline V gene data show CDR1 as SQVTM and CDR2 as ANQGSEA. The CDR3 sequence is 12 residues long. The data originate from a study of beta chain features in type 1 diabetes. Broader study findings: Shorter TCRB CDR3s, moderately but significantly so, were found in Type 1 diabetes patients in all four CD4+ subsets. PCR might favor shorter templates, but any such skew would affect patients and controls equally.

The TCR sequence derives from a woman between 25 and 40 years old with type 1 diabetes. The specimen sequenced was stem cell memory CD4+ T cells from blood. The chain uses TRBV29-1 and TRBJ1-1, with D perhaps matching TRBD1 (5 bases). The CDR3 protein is CSVAAGRTEAFF. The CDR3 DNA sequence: TGCAGCGTTGCCGCGGGGCGGACTGAAGCTTTCTTT.